Below are 2 T cell receptor beta chains sequenced from a single sample in a study of graft-versus-host responses after intestinal transplantation. This table comes from immunoSEQ multiplex PCR, and its TCRdb copy is limited to in-frame clones, with some not included. The sample consists of tens of thousands of clones, around 94% of them appearing once. These TCRs are of unknown antigen specificity. This specimen was unstimulated CD4+ T cells sorted from spleen or lymph node cells, taken before transplant. The receptors derive from a human donor who was the organ donor for an intestinal transplant.

V usage is TRBV9 and J usage is TRBJ1-5; 7 bases match TRBD1. The J segment lost 5 bases and the V segment lost 3 bases, leaving 2 bases of the junction unmatched. The CDR3 totals 13 residues. The germline V gene encodes CDR1 SGDLS and CDR2 YYNGEE. CDR3 sequence reads: CASSAGGHQPQHF. CDR3 nucleotides: TGTGCCAGCAGCGCAGGGGGTCATCAGCCCCAGCATTTT.

This sequence joins TRBV15 and TRBJ2-7; 7 bases match TRBD1. Per the germline V gene, CDR1 is LNHNV and CDR2 is YYDKDF (reference sequence). Trimming at V came to 3 bases and at J to 1 base, leaving 6 bases not matched to a gene. The CDR3 extends over 15 amino acids. CDR3 amino acids: CATSSYRGVSYEQYF. DNA of the CDR3: TGTGCCACCAGCAGTTACAGGGGTGTTTCCTACGAGCAGTACTTC.